The 4 T cell receptor beta chains reported below all come from one sample, sequenced in a study of control samples from healthy donors and cancer patients. Data came from immunoSEQ multiplex PCR; TCRdb stores just in-frame clones and leaves some out. Among some 170,000 clones, 90% to 95% were seen once, and the ten largest hold around 13%. Sequencing was carried out using PBMCs. The receptors here all came from a man aged 55-75 years with colorectal cancer.

This chain connects TRBV10-3 to TRBJ1-1, with 8 bases matching TRBD1. Looked up from germline, CDR1 is ENHRY and CDR2 is SYGVKD. The CDR3 length is 12 residues. V lost 8 bases to trimming and J lost 4 bases; unmatched junction nucleotides: 3. The CDR3 reads CAIGTGGTEAFF. Written as DNA, the CDR3 is TGTGCCATCGGCACAGGGGGCACTGAAGCTTTCTTT.

The chain joins TRBV6-2 or TRBV6-3 to TRBJ2-7; TRBD2 aligns across 8 bases. Losses at the gene ends were 4 bases for V and 2 bases for J; bases not matched to a gene: 10. CDR1 is MNHEY and CDR2 is SVGEGT in the germline V gene. The CDR3 is made up of 16 amino acids. CDR3 amino acids: CASSFLSGTGPYEQYF. As DNA, the CDR3 is TGTGCCAGCAGTTTCCTTAGCGGGACGGGGCCCTACGAGCAGTACTTC.

The rearrangement links TRBV6-5 to TRBJ2-3; the D gene could be TRBD1 or TRBD2 (5 bases each). Trimming cost V 6 bases and J 3 bases, with 13 bases left between them. This CDR3 is 14 amino acids long. CDR1 and CDR2 (germline): MNHEY, SVGAGI. The CDR3 sequence: CASSLGGDTDTQYF. The CDR3 bases are TGTGCCAGCAGCCTTGGGGGAGATACAGATACGCAGTATTTT.

The chain carries TRBV6-5 and TRBJ1-2; D might be TRBD1 (5 bases). Trimming removed 0 bases from V and 3 bases from J, with 8 bases in between. The CDR3 runs 14 residues. Germline CDR1 MNHEY, CDR2 SVGAGI. The CDR3 spells CASSYSGEDYGYTF. Written as DNA, the CDR3 is TGTGCCAGCAGTTACTCGGGGGAGGACTATGGCTACACCTTC.